Listed below are T cell receptor beta chains from one sample, sequenced in a study of cytomegalovirus exposure and HLA in healthy donors. The assay was immunoSEQ multiplex PCR, and TCRdb's table has in-frame clones only and misses some. This sample yields 200,000 to 250,000 clones, of which 75% to 80% are seen a single time; around 2% belongs to the top ten. Input material: PBMCs. All receptors derive from a man younger than 35 in good health and CMV-seronegative. The CDR3 runs from the conserved cysteine through the conserved F or W. Each record gives: CDR3 DNA, CDR3 protein, V gene, J gene, clone size, D gene. The D gene is left open where the match is weak. Expanded clones get a size class; other rows say once, few or many, or leave the size out.

TGTGCCAGCAGCTTAGAGGACAGGGCTGCCGAGCAGTACTTC	CASSLEDRAAEQYF	TRBV7-9	TRBJ2-7	-	TRBD1
TGTGCCAGCAGTGATCAGGTAGCGGGGGCCAACGTCCTGACTTTC	CASSDQVAGANVLTF	TRBV6-1	TRBJ2-6	-	-
TGCGCCAGCAGCTTGGATGCGCATTCCTACGAGCAGTACTTC	CASSLDAHSYEQYF	TRBV5-1	TRBJ2-7	-	-
TGTGCCAGCAGTTTAGTGGCCGGGACTAGCGGGAGATACGAGCAGTACTTC	CASSLVAGTSGRYEQYF	TRBV27	TRBJ2-7	once	TRBD2
TGTGCCAGCAGTGAGGGCAGGGGAGTCGGAAATGAGCAGTTCTTC	CASSEGRGVGNEQFF	TRBV6-1	TRBJ2-1	-	-
TGTGCCAGCAGCTTCGGCGGGGGGTCGTACAATGAGCAGTTCTTC	CASSFGGGSYNEQFF	TRBV7-3	TRBJ2-1	-	TRBD2
TGTGCCAGCAGTTTTTCGCATTATAGTAAGTACGAGCAGTACTTC	CASSFSHYSKYEQYF	TRBV28	TRBJ2-7	-	-
TGCAGCATAAACAGGGTGGGCGGGTTTAGCACAGATACGCAGTATTTT	CSINRVGGFSTDTQYF	TRBV29-1	TRBJ2-3	few	-
TGTGCCAGCAGCCCCACTAGGAGGGCCTACGAGCAGTACTTC	CASSPTRRAYEQYF	TRBV11-3	TRBJ2-7	-	-
TGCGCCAGCAGCCACCCCTGGGAGGTGAACACTGAAGCTTTCTTT	CASSHPWEVNTEAFF	TRBV4-1	TRBJ1-1	few	-
TGCGCCAGCAGCCGGCGGGGGTCCACAGATACGCAGTATTTT	CASSRRGSTDTQYF	TRBV4-3	TRBJ2-3	-	TRBD2
TGCGCCAGCAGCTTGGGGGACAGGGCCGCTAATGAAAAACTGTTTTTT	CASSLGDRAANEKLFF	TRBV5-1	TRBJ1-4	-	TRBD1
TGTGCCACCCCTCCCGAGGGAGAAGGCGCCCCCAATGAGCAGTTCTTC	CATPPEGEGAPNEQFF	TRBV19	TRBJ2-1	-	-
TGCAGCGTCCAACGACAGGGGGCTAACGAGCAGTACTTC	CSVQRQGANEQYF	TRBV29-1	TRBJ2-7	-	TRBD1
TGTGCTACTGGCGCGGGAGCGTCCTACGAGCAGTACTTC	CATGAGASYEQYF	TRBV7-8	TRBJ2-7	-	TRBD2
TGTGCCAGTACCCTGACAGGCGTGAACACTGAAGCTTTCTTT	CASTLTGVNTEAFF	TRBV19	TRBJ1-1	few	-
TGTGCCAGCTCAGGGGGGGGCTCGGGCTCCTACGAGCAGTACTTC	CASSGGGSGSYEQYF	TRBV18	TRBJ2-7	-	-
TGTGCTAGTGGTCCCTCCGAGCGGGGGGTGTACCAAGAGACCCAGTACTTC	CASGPSERGVYQETQYF	TRBV12-5	TRBJ2-5	-	TRBD2
TGTGCCAGCAGCCCAACTACTAGCGGGGGTACCTACGAGCAGTACTTC	CASSPTTSGGTYEQYF	TRBV7-3	TRBJ2-7	once	TRBD2
TGTGCCAGCAGCCCCCAGGGCGGGATGGGCCAAGAGACCCAGTACTTC	CASSPQGGMGQETQYF	TRBV7-3	TRBJ2-5	-	-
TGTGCCACCAGCAGAGATCGTAGCATATCAAATCAGCCCCAGCATTTT	CATSRDRSISNQPQHF	TRBV15	TRBJ1-5	-	-
TGCAGCGTTGAAGATCCGGGAGGGGAAGAGACCCAGTACTTC	CSVEDPGGEETQYF	TRBV29-1	TRBJ2-5	-	TRBD2
TGTGCCAGCAGTTCAGACCTAACTTGGGGGCCGTTCTATGGCTACACCTTC	CASSSDLTWGPFYGYTF	TRBV28	TRBJ1-2	-	-
TGTGCCAGCAGTGAAGGGACTAGCATTTCAGGGGGGCAGTTCTTC	CASSEGTSISGGQFF	TRBV25-1	TRBJ2-1	-	TRBD2
TGTGCCAGCAGCCCCCCAGACAGGGGAAACTATGGCTACACCTTC	CASSPPDRGNYGYTF	TRBV4-2	TRBJ1-2	-	TRBD1
TGTGCCAGCAGCTTAGACAGGGATCAGCCCCAGCATTTT	CASSLDRDQPQHF	TRBV7-2	TRBJ1-5	once	-
TGTGCCAGCAGCCCAAGACAGGGAATCGCAACTAATGAAAAACTGTTTTTT	CASSPRQGIATNEKLFF	TRBV11-3	TRBJ1-4	-	TRBD1
TGTGCCAGCAGCCACCTGGAGAGCAGGGCTAACACTGAAGCTTTCTTT	CASSHLESRANTEAFF	TRBV14	TRBJ1-1	-	-
TGTGCCAGCAGCTCGAAGGACAGTTGGCTATACACCTTC	CASSSKDSWLYTF	TRBV7-6	TRBJ1-2	-	-
TGTGCCAGCAGTTTCGCCTCCACCTGGACAGGGGTCTACGAGCAGTACTTC	CASSFASTWTGVYEQYF	TRBV27	TRBJ2-7	-	TRBD1
TGTGCCAGCAGCGCCCATAGCGGGAGTACGAACATTCAGTACTTC	CASSAHSGSTNIQYF	TRBV7-2	TRBJ2-4	-	TRBD2
TGTGCCTGGACCAAGTGGACAGGAGGATTGAACACTGAAGCTTTCTTT	CAWTKWTGGLNTEAFF	TRBV30	TRBJ1-1	few	TRBD1
TGTGCCAGCAGCTTAAAAGGACTAGCGGGGACCTACAATGAGCAGTTCTTC	CASSLKGLAGTYNEQFF	TRBV7-4	TRBJ2-1	-	TRBD2
TGTGCCAGCAGCTTACCGCCATGGAACAGGGGAGGTGACGAGCAGTACTTC	CASSLPPWNRGGDEQYF	TRBV5-6	TRBJ2-7	-	-
TGTGCCAGCAGTGAAACAAATGCGGGGGTACAAGGGGAGCTGTTTTTT	CASSETNAGVQGELFF	TRBV2	TRBJ2-2	-	TRBD2
TGTGCCAGCAGCGTGAGCCCTATGGGGGGGCCCCCTTACGAGCAGTACTTC	CASSVSPMGGPPYEQYF	TRBV9	TRBJ2-7	-	-
TGTGCCAGCAGTCCCGGGAACTATGGCTACACCTTC	CASSPGNYGYTF	TRBV28	TRBJ1-2	-	-
TGTGCCAGCAGCTCAACCGGGACAGGGATCTTCGAGCAGTACTTC	CASSSTGTGIFEQYF	TRBV7-9	TRBJ2-7	-	TRBD1
TGTGCCAGCAGCCCCGGGACAGGGTGGGCCTACGAGCAGTACTTC	CASSPGTGWAYEQYF	TRBV9	TRBJ2-7	-	TRBD1
TGTGCCAGCAGAGGCCCATGGGGGGAGGCCCTTTCCTACGAGCAGTACTTC	CASRGPWGEALSYEQYF	TRBV9	TRBJ2-7	once	-
TGTGCCAGCAGCTTAGGACTAGCGGGGAGGTACTCAGATACGCAGTATTTT	CASSLGLAGRYSDTQYF	TRBV7-2	TRBJ2-3	-	TRBD2
TGTGCCTGGATTCGACAGGCCTTGAACACTGAAGCTTTCTTT	CAWIRQALNTEAFF	TRBV30	TRBJ1-1	-	-
TGTGCCAGCAGTTTAGGTCTAGCGGACACAGATACGCAGTATTTT	CASSLGLADTDTQYF	TRBV27	TRBJ2-3	-	TRBD2
TGTTCCAGCAGCTCCGTTGGGGGCAAGGTTAGCAATCAGCCCCAGCATTTT	CSSSSVGGKVSNQPQHF	TRBV7-9	TRBJ1-5	-	-
TGCAGCGTTGAAGTGATAGAGAAGAGGCAGTTCTTC	CSVEVIEKRQFF	TRBV29-1	TRBJ2-1	once	-
TGTGCCAGCAGCTTAAGCGGCAGAACCGGGACAGGGAGTTCCTCTGGCTACACCTTC	CASSLSGRTGTGSSSGYTF	TRBV13	TRBJ1-2	-	TRBD1
TGTGCCAGCAGCTTAGAACGGGCGGGCTTCGTTGTCGGGGAGCTGTTTTTT	CASSLERAGFVVGELFF	TRBV11-2	TRBJ2-2	-	-
TGTGCCAACCCGACAGGGGGCTACTATGGCTACACCTTC	CANPTGGYYGYTF	TRBV2	TRBJ1-2	-	TRBD1
TGTGCCAGCAGCTTAGGACAGGGGGCAGGGGGCTACACCTTC	CASSLGQGAGGYTF	TRBV7-6	TRBJ1-2	-	TRBD1
TGTGCCAGCAGCCAGGGCCCTACTGGGGCCAACGTCCTGACTTTC	CASSQGPTGANVLTF	TRBV7-9	TRBJ2-6	-	-
TGTGCCAGCGCCAGGACAGTTAGCACAGATACGCAGTATTTT	CASARTVSTDTQYF	TRBV4-2	TRBJ2-3	few	-
TGTGCCAGCAGTCATCTGACAGATACTGGGGCCAACGTCCTGACTTTC	CASSHLTDTGANVLTF	TRBV28	TRBJ2-6	-	-
TGTGCCTGGAGTGTCCTCCGGGGGGGTTCGGCTTTCTTT	CAWSVLRGGSAFF	TRBV30	TRBJ1-1	-	-
TGTGCCAGCAGTTTAAGCCTAAACCACGAGCAGTACTTC	CASSLSLNHEQYF	TRBV27	TRBJ2-7	-	-